This T cell receptor (beta chain) was sequenced in a study of T cells in Graves' hyperthyroidism and ophthalmopathy. At the level of the study: The authors collected peripheral blood at initial diagnosis, before any treatment.

Findings and caveats of the study: The model predicted ophthalmopathy a median about 6.6 months before onset. Ophthalmopathy was separated from stable hyperthyroidism by a 13 V-J model.

Diagnostic decisions used clinical symptoms, serum thyroxine and TRAb, thyroid ultrasound and orbital computed tomography. The investigators amplified TCR beta CDR3 regions from RNA transcripts. TCR CDR3 regions were first amplified by RT-PCR with HTBI primers. MiXCR, run by TCRdb on the multiplex PCR reads, gives a single entry per CDR3 protein. The table includes over 400,000 distinct CDR3 sequences, about 15% detected once. This clonotype was recorded a few times. The antigen remains undetermined. The sequenced sample consisted of blood. The sequence was obtained from a man between 18 and 35 years old with Graves' ophthalmopathy.

CDR3 loop: CAISERDTGELFF. CDR3 DNA: TGTGCCATCAGTGAGCGGGACACCGGGGAGCTGTTTTTT. The genes are TRBV10-3 and TRBJ2-2, with D unresolved. The CDR3 length is 13 residues. The germline V gene encodes CDR1 ENHRY and CDR2 SYGVKD. V was cut by 2 bases and J by 3 bases, with 4 bases left in between.